The following is a T cell receptor (beta chain) sequence with its context. The target antigen is unknown. The germline CDR1 and CDR2 sequences are LNHDA and SQIVND (reference sequence). The CDR3 consists of 14 residues. The V and J ends lost 7 bases and 0 bases respectively, with 10 bases between them. Treatment here: roughly 19 received Ad26.COV2.S at low or high dose, single or two shots; 5 received placebo; per-sample allocation not given. Day 63 after the first injection of vaccine or placebo was the sampling time. Built on an Ad26 vector, the vaccine expressed Wuhan-strain SARS-CoV-2 spike. This entry comes from a study of Ad26.COV2.S vaccination and SARS-CoV-2 variants. Whole-study findings and limits: Vaccinees showed greater spike-specific TCR breadth than placebo recipients. Those who received vaccine or placebo ended up with similar non-spike TCR breadth.

Sequencing used immunoSEQ multiplex PCR; TCRdb keeps in-frame clones, though not all of them. This sample has roughly 270,000 clones, with more than 70% found just once. Sequenced here: peripheral blood, sampled in a trial of Ad26.COV2.S vaccine versus placebo. This clonotype was obtained from a person aged 18-65 years who received the Ad26.COV2.S COVID-19 vaccine or a placebo. The rearrangement uses TRBV19 and TRBJ1-5; no reliable D call. The CDR3 region is CASTTVISNQPQHF. DNA of the CDR3: TGTGCCAGTACCACAGTGATTAGCAATCAGCCCCAGCATTTT.